A selection of T cell receptor beta chains follows, all from one sample in a study of blood T cell repertoires in COVID-19. Some clones are missing from TCRdb's copy, which holds only in-frame ones; the method was immunoSEQ multiplex PCR. This sample has about 150,000 clones, with over 75% found just once. The sample was PBMCs or T cells enriched from blood (not recorded which). These receptors were collected from a woman aged 25 to 39 with acute COVID-19. CDR3s include the opening cysteine and the closing phenylalanine or tryptophan. The D gene is left open where the match is weak. Clone sizes are given selectively: once, few, many, or a class where the clone is expanded.

size	V	D	J	CDR3	DNA
.	TRBV7-2	TRBD1	TRBJ1-5	CASSLRTGGYQPQHF	TGTGCCAGCAGCTTACGGACAGGGGGCTATCAGCCCCAGCATTTT
.	TRBV21-1	.	TRBJ2-2	CASSKVLVGQVNTGELFF	TGTGCCAGCAGCAAAGTATTGGTTGGGCAGGTAAACACCGGGGAGCTGTTTTTT
.	TRBV5-5	.	TRBJ2-5	CASRVTGQETQYF	TGTGCCAGCAGAGTGACAGGTCAGGAGACCCAGTACTTC
once	TRBV12-3/TRBV12-4	TRBD2	TRBJ2-4	CASSLGGVQYF	TGTGCCAGCAGTTTGGGGGGGGTTCAGTACTTC
.	TRBV9	.	TRBJ2-1	CASSVRSSYNEQFF	TGTGCCAGCAGCGTCCGGAGCTCCTACAATGAGCAGTTCTTC
.	TRBV5-1	.	TRBJ1-1	CASSLYPREGGRNTEAFF	TGCGCCAGCAGCTTGTATCCCCGGGAGGGGGGCAGGAACACTGAAGCTTTCTTT
.	TRBV9	.	TRBJ1-1	CASSARQGIDTEAFF	TGTGCCAGCAGCGCCCGTCAGGGGATAGACACTGAAGCTTTCTTT
.	TRBV7-2	.	TRBJ2-7	CASSLNREHEQYF	TGTGCCAGCAGCTTGAACAGGGAACACGAGCAGTACTTC
few	TRBV27	TRBD1	TRBJ1-5	CASSVGQGGNQPQHF	TGTGCCAGCAGCGTCGGACAGGGGGGCAATCAGCCCCAGCATTTT
.	TRBV27	TRBD2	TRBJ2-3	CASSLVAGAWDTQYF	TGTGCCAGCAGTTTAGTAGCGGGAGCGTGGGATACGCAGTATTTT
.	TRBV7-8	TRBD2	TRBJ2-7	CASSLIAGMGDEQYF	TGTGCCAGCAGCCTCATAGCGGGAATGGGGGACGAGCAGTACTTC
.	TRBV21-1	.	TRBJ2-1	CASSKVVGASSYNEQFF	TGTGCCAGCAGCAAAGTGGTAGGGGCGAGCTCCTACAATGAGCAGTTCTTC
.	TRBV6-2/TRBV6-3	.	TRBJ2-1	CASSQRPGDSYNEQFF	TGTGCCAGCAGTCAAAGACCGGGGGACTCCTACAATGAGCAGTTCTTC
.	TRBV5-4	.	TRBJ1-3	CASSLYSSGNTIYF	TGTGCCAGCAGCTTGTATAGCTCTGGAAACACCATATATTTT
.	TRBV6-5	TRBD1	TRBJ1-2	CAGGQGPNYGYTF	TGTGCCGGCGGACAGGGGCCTAACTATGGCTACACCTTC
.	TRBV24-1	TRBD1	TRBJ2-1	CATTSPDRVAFF	TGTGCCACCACCTCTCCCGACAGGGTGGCGTTCTTC
few	TRBV7-3	TRBD2	TRBJ2-2	CASSLTSGRAGTGELFF	TGTGCCAGCAGCTTAACGTCCGGGAGGGCTGGCACCGGGGAGCTGTTTTTT
.	TRBV6-4	TRBD1	TRBJ2-1	CASPRDRANEQFF	TGTGCCAGTCCGAGGGACAGGGCGAATGAGCAGTTCTTC
.	TRBV6-5	.	TRBJ2-2	CASSLGGRNTGELFF	TGTGCCAGCAGCCTGGGGGGGCGGAACACCGGGGAGCTGTTTTTT
.	TRBV7-9	.	TRBJ1-2	CASSLSRAGTRTSGYTF	TGTGCCAGCAGCTTAAGCCGAGCCGGGACTCGGACCTCCGGCTACACCTTC
.	TRBV7-8	TRBD2	TRBJ2-2	CAGRSGSTIGELFF	TGTGCCGGCCGTAGCGGGAGTACGATCGGGGAGCTGTTTTTT
.	TRBV18	TRBD2	TRBJ2-7	CASSPGTRILLDEQYF	TGTGCCAGCTCACCCGGGACTAGAATTTTATTGGACGAGCAGTACTTC
.	TRBV5-5	.	TRBJ1-5	CASSEGTLSNQPQHF	TGTGCCAGCAGCGAGGGGACATTAAGCAATCAGCCCCAGCATTTT
.	TRBV19	.	TRBJ1-4	CASSMTAETNEKLFF	TGTGCCAGTAGTATGACCGCGGAAACTAATGAAAAACTGTTTTTT
.	TRBV28	TRBD1	TRBJ2-7	CASRPGDRVVEQYF	TGTGCCAGCAGACCCGGGGACAGGGTCGTCGAGCAGTACTTC
.	TRBV6-2/TRBV6-3	.	TRBJ1-1	CASSSWTEENTEAFF	TGTGCCAGCAGTTCTTGGACTGAGGAGAACACTGAAGCTTTCTTT
.	TRBV2	.	TRBJ2-1	CASSDLVVLSEQFF	TGTGCCAGCAGTGACTTAGTCGTTTTGTCCGAGCAGTTCTTC
.	TRBV11-2	.	TRBJ2-3	CASSLDGSGFTDTQYF	TGTGCCAGCAGCTTAGATGGTAGCGGCTTCACAGATACGCAGTATTTT
.	TRBV7-2	TRBD1	TRBJ1-2	CASSLVGGGVDYGYTF	TGTGCCAGCAGCTTAGTCGGAGGGGGCGTTGACTATGGCTACACCTTC
once	TRBV3-1/TRBV3-2	TRBD2	TRBJ2-5	CASSQGRGGETQYF	TGTGCCAGCAGCCAAGGCCGGGGGGGAGAGACCCAGTACTTC
.	TRBV5-1	TRBD2	TRBJ2-3	CASSLQTSGSADTQYF	TGCGCCAGCAGCTTGCAGACTAGCGGGAGTGCAGATACGCAGTATTTT
.	TRBV19	.	TRBJ2-1	CASSPESYEQFF	TGTGCCAGTAGTCCAGAATCGTATGAGCAGTTCTTC
.	TRBV9	TRBD1	TRBJ2-1	CASSVDTGGIGEQFF	TGTGCCAGCAGCGTAGACACAGGGGGGATTGGTGAGCAGTTCTTC
once	TRBV18	TRBD2	TRBJ2-7	CASSTPSGTYEQYF	TGTGCCAGCTCAACTCCCAGCGGGACCTACGAGCAGTACTTC
once	TRBV28	.	TRBJ1-2	CASSSSPGYGYTF	TGTGCCAGCAGTTCCTCTCCAGGCTATGGCTACACCTTC
.	TRBV28	.	TRBJ2-7	CASTYEGWDEQYF	TGTGCCAGCACCTACGAGGGCTGGGACGAGCAGTACTTC
.	TRBV21-1	.	TRBJ2-5	CASTAAIPVPQETQYF	TGTGCCAGCACCGCGGCCATCCCTGTTCCCCAAGAGACCCAGTACTTC
.	TRBV6-5	.	TRBJ1-2	CASSPRHFEGYTF	TGTGCCAGCAGTCCGAGACATTTTGAGGGCTACACCTTC
.	TRBV9	TRBD1	TRBJ1-2	CASSGGTGGAEGYTF	TGTGCCAGCAGCGGCGGGACAGGGGGCGCGGAGGGCTACACCTTC
.	TRBV29-1	.	TRBJ1-2	CSVEESVNYGYTF	TGCAGCGTTGAAGAGTCCGTTAACTATGGCTACACCTTC
.	TRBV5-1	TRBD1	TRBJ1-2	CASSEGTGGVYGYTF	TGCGCCAGCAGCGAAGGGACAGGGGGCGTCTATGGCTACACCTTC
.	TRBV5-6	TRBD2	TRBJ2-3	CASRALAGGYTDTQYF	TGTGCCAGTCGGGCCCTAGCGGGAGGCTACACAGATACGCAGTATTTT
.	TRBV5-4	TRBD1	TRBJ1-4	CASSQNPGGSNEKLFF	TGTGCCAGCAGCCAGAACCCAGGGGGCTCTAATGAAAAACTGTTTTTT
once	TRBV3-1/TRBV3-2	TRBD1	TRBJ2-2	CASRNRGNTGELFF	TGTGCCAGCAGAAACAGGGGGAACACCGGGGAGCTGTTTTTT
.	TRBV5-1	TRBD2	TRBJ2-1	CASSSGGTSGHNEQFF	TGCGCCAGCAGCTCGGGCGGGACTAGCGGGCACAATGAGCAGTTCTTC
.	TRBV28	TRBD1	TRBJ2-7	CASSAGQDPYEQYF	TGTGCCAGCAGTGCCGGACAGGACCCCTACGAGCAGTACTTC
.	TRBV7-9	.	TRBJ1-2	CASSLSRGDGYTF	TGTGCCAGCAGCTTAAGTCGGGGAGATGGCTACACCTTC
.	TRBV7-2	.	TRBJ1-4	CASSLQARGEKLFF	TGTGCCAGCAGCTTACAGGCCCGGGGAGAAAAACTGTTTTTT
once	TRBV7-2	TRBD2	TRBJ2-2	CASSLVALAGPTGELFF	TGTGCCAGCAGCTTAGTGGCGCTAGCGGGACCCACCGGGGAGCTGTTTTTT
few	TRBV27	TRBD1	TRBJ2-1	CASSPEGQGLNEQFF	TGTGCCAGCAGTCCCGAGGGACAGGGTCTTAATGAGCAGTTCTTC
.	TRBV11-1	TRBD1	TRBJ2-2	CASSPPGQYFPGELFF	TGTGCCAGCAGCCCTCCGGGACAGTATTTTCCCGGGGAGCTGTTTTTT
.	TRBV4-1	.	TRBJ2-7	CASSQHQLVTYEQYF	TGCGCCAGCAGCCAACACCAGCTAGTTACCTACGAGCAGTACTTC
.	TRBV7-2	.	TRBJ2-2	CASSLSTGTGELFF	TGTGCCAGCAGCTTAAGTACCGGCACCGGGGAGCTGTTTTTT
.	TRBV5-1	TRBD2	TRBJ2-2	CASSLPVSGSTPMNTGELFF	TGCGCCAGCAGCTTGCCGGTTAGCGGGAGTACCCCCATGAACACCGGGGAGCTGTTTTTT
.	TRBV6-7	TRBD1	TRBJ1-2	CASWGPGQGLEDGYTF	TGTGCCAGCTGGGGCCCGGGACAGGGCTTAGAAGACGGCTACACCTTC